These 31 T cell receptor beta chains share one sample of origin, sequenced in a study of T cell responses to AZD1222 COVID-19 vaccine (dated by TCRdb to the early 2020s). Libraries were prepared through the immunoSEQ multiplex PCR assay. In its TCRdb copy, this immuneACCESS table keeps in-frame sequences only and misses some clones. Where compared with another copy, unresolved V genes explain less than half of these, and the others have no known cause. The sample contains over 110,000 clones, 75% to 90% of them found a single time. The ten biggest clones cover approximately 1.8% of the sample. Sample time point, as interpreted from the label and publication: about 28 days (+/-7) after the second vaccine dose. The sample consisted of peripheral blood, taken 28 days after the second AZD1222 dose. The receptors derive from an adult who received the AZD1222 COVID-19 vaccine.

The chain employs TRBV5-1 and TRBJ2-5, with 9 nucleotides matching TRBD1. V dropped 4 bases and J dropped 5; count of bases not matched to a gene: 9. Germline CDR1 is SGHRS and CDR2 is YFSETQ. The CDR3 is 15 residues long. The CDR3 DNA reads TGCGCCAGCAGCGGGACCGGGACAGGGCAGGAGACCCAGTACTTC. Translation: CASSGTGTGQETQYF.

J is TRBJ2-6 and V is TRBV5-1, with TRBD2 matching over 7 bases. There are 17 residues in the CDR3. V was pared by 5 bases and J by 4 bases, with 12 bases of the junction left unmatched. The germline V gene encodes CDR1 SGHRS and CDR2 YFSETQ. The CDR3 protein is CASRGEGPTSGANVLTF. DNA of the CDR3: TGCGCCAGCAGAGGGGAGGGACCCACGTCGGGGGCCAACGTCCTGACTTTC.

The gene calls are TRBV11-2 and TRBJ1-2; tentatively, D is TRBD1 (5 bases). This CDR3 is 13 amino acids long. Germline CDR1 SGHAT, CDR2 FQNNGV. V lost 5 bases to trimming and J lost 7 bases, with 14 bases between them. As DNA, the CDR3 is TGTGCCAGCAGCCCGAGCCAGACAGCTGGCTACACCTTC. Its protein product is CASSPSQTAGYTF.

V and J are TRBV5-1 and TRBJ1-2; the D gene is possibly TRBD1 (5 bases). Germline values: CDR1 SGHRS, CDR2 YFSETQ. Trimming removed 4 bases at V and 4 bases at J, with 17 bases between. The CDR3 loop spans 15 amino acids. CDR3 amino acids: CASSPGGAGLYGYTF. CDR3 nucleotides: TGCGCCAGCAGCCCGGGGGGTGCAGGACTCTATGGCTACACCTTC.

This chain uses TRBV4-2 with TRBJ2-5; 7 bases align to TRBD1. Germline V lookup: CDR1 LGHNA, CDR2 YNFKEQ. CDR3 length: 15 amino acids. With V trimmed by 0 bases and J by 2 bases, 3 bases remained unmatched. The chain's CDR3 is CASSQDGQEQETQYF. CDR3 in DNA: TGTGCCAGCAGCCAAGATGGACAGGAGCAAGAGACCCAGTACTTC.

DNA for the CDR3: TGTGCCAGCAGCCCAAGGGGGGCCGCGAGCTACGAGCAGTACTTC. Amino acids: CASSPRGAASYEQYF. The chain couples TRBV28 to TRBJ2-7; tentatively, D is TRBD1 or TRBD2 (6 bases each). The CDR3 length is 15 residues. Germline V gene data show CDR1 as MDHEN and CDR2 as SYDVKM. V lost 6 bases, J lost 3 bases, and 18 bases lay in between.

The rearrangement links TRBV6-1 to TRBJ1-5, with 7 positions matching TRBD1. V gave up 8 bases and J gave up 6 bases; unmatched junction bases: 7. CDR3 length equals 13 residues. The germline V gene encodes CDR1 MNHNS and CDR2 SASEGT. This CDR3 reads CASSSGGAQPQHF. The CDR3 DNA is TGTGCCAGCTCCTCAGGGGGGGCTCAGCCCCAGCATTTT.

In DNA, the CDR3 is TGCGCCAGCAGCCTTAGACTGGAGGGCAATGAGCAGTTCTTC. Protein product: CASSLRLEGNEQFF. The gene calls are TRBV4-3 and TRBJ2-1; D is perhaps TRBD2 (6 bases). Trimming cost V 4 bases and J 6 bases, with 13 bases left between them. Germline CDR1 and CDR2: LGHNA and YSLEER. The length of the CDR3 is 14 residues.

V usage is TRBV5-1 and J usage is TRBJ1-4, with D maybe TRBD1 (5 bases). Germline V gene sequence: CDR1 SGHRS, CDR2 YFSETQ. V lost 7 bases and J lost 2, with 12 bases in between. The CDR3 length is 14 residues. CDR3: CASGGGGTNEKLFF. The DNA of the CDR3 is TGCGCCAGCGGTGGGGGAGGCACTAATGAAAAACTGTTTTTT. Filled out from reference TRBV5-1 and TRBJ1-4, the complete variable domain reads KAGVTQTPRYLIKTRGQQVTLSCSPISGHRSVSWYQQTPGQGLQFLFEYFSETQRNKGNFPGRFSGRQFSNSRSEMNVSTLELGDSALYLCASGGGGTNEKLFFGSGTQLSVL.

This sequence joins TRBV4-3 and TRBJ2-7; 14 nucleotides line up with TRBD2. Germline lookup yields CDR1 LGHNA and CDR2 YSLEER. J was trimmed by 3 bases and V by 4 bases; bases with no gene match: 5. The CDR3 has 16 residues. DNA for the CDR3: TGCGCCAGCAGCCCGAGTGGACTAGCGGGAGGCTACGAGCAGTACTTC. Translating gives CASSPSGLAGGYEQYF.

This clone was detected once. The J gene is TRBJ1-5, the V gene TRBV19; D ambiguous. V was trimmed by 10 bases and J by 5 bases, leaving 15 bases between them. The CDR3 spans 13 residues. Germline-derived CDR1 and CDR2 are LNHDA and SQIVND (reference sequence). For the CDR3, the DNA is TGTGCCACTAACGAAAACAAGGATCAGCCCCAGCATTTT. Translation: CATNENKDQPQHF.

This clone was counted at least ten times. The chain carries TRBV27 and TRBJ2-6, with 12 bases lining up with TRBD2. The CDR3 runs 19 residues. In germline, CDR1 is MNHEY, CDR2 SMNVEV (reference sequence). J gave up 3 bases and V 2 bases, and 8 bases lay outside the gene matches. CDR3 in DNA: TGTGCCAGCAGTTTAATCGCTAGCGGGGGGGCCATTGGGGCCAACGTCCTGACTTTC. It specifies CASSLIASGGAIGANVLTF. The variable domain in full, completed from reference TRBV27 and TRBJ2-6, reads EAQVTQNPRYLITVTGKKLTVTCSQNMNHEYMSWYRQDPGLGLRQIYYSMNVEVTDKGDVPEGYKVSRKEKRNFPLILESPSPNQTSLYFCASSLIASGGAIGANVLTFGAGSRLTVL.

The chain has TRBV5-1 and TRBJ1-4; D is ambiguous. In germline, CDR1 is SGHRS, CDR2 YFSETQ. This CDR3 has 15 residues. The V and J ends lost 0 bases and 0 bases respectively, with 6 bases between them. CDR3 in amino acids: CASSLAATTNEKLFF. In DNA form, the CDR3 reads TGCGCCAGCAGCTTGGCCGCGACAACTAATGAAAAACTGTTTTTT.

The chain is built from TRBV30 and TRBJ1-2; TRBD1 is a possible D gene (6 bases). V was clipped by 4 bases and J by 4 bases, with 13 bases between them. Germline CDR1 is GTSNPN and CDR2 is SVGIG (reference sequence). The CDR3 has 13 amino acids. The CDR3: CAWTPVGAYGYTF. In DNA, the CDR3 is TGTGCCTGGACCCCAGTGGGGGCCTATGGCTACACCTTC. Together with reference TRBV30 and TRBJ1-2, the CDR3 gives the full variable domain: SQTIHQWPATLVQPVGSPLSLECTVEGTSNPNLYWYRQAAGRGLQLLFYSVGIGQISSEVPQNLSASRPQDRQFILSSKKLLLSDSGFYLCAWTPVGAYGYTFGSGTRLTVV.

This chain links TRBV27 with TRBJ2-7, with 8 bases lining up with TRBD2. The CDR3 runs 14 residues. Germline V lookup: CDR1 MNHEY, CDR2 SMNVEV (reference sequence). Unmatched junction bases numbered 4, after V lost 2 bases and J lost 4 bases. The CDR3 nucleotides read TGTGCCAGCAGTTTAAGGGCTAGCGGGTACGAGCAGTACGTC. Its protein is CASSLRASGYEQYV.

The rearrangement uses TRBV7-3 and TRBJ2-3; D perhaps matches TRBD2 (5 bases). Trimming cost V 5 bases and J 4 bases, with 13 bases left between them. The CDR3 runs to 14 residues. Germline V gives CDR1 SGHTA, CDR2 FQGTGA. CDR3 in amino acids: CASSLAGLADTQYF. CDR3 coding DNA: TGTGCCAGCAGCCTCGCAGGACTTGCAGATACGCAGTATTTT.

This rearrangement joins TRBV7-9 to TRBJ2-3, with 7 positions matching TRBD2. CDR1 and CDR2 from the germline V gene are SEHNR and FQNEAQ (reference sequence). There are 17 residues in the CDR3. V lost 4 bases and J lost 1; bases outside the gene matches: 11. CDR3 residues: CASSSSGSGLRTDTQYF. CDR3 nucleotide sequence: TGTGCCAGCAGCTCTAGCGGTAGCGGCCTCCGCACAGATACGCAGTATTTT.

The V call is TRBV18, the J call TRBJ1-5; tentatively, D is TRBD1 (6 bases). The CDR3 has 13 residues. The V end lost 8 bases, the J end lost 9 bases, and 17 bases lay between the germline ends. From germline, CDR1 is KGHSH and CDR2 LQKENI. DNA for the CDR3: TGTGCCAGCCAACCGGGAGGGGGAATGCCCCAGCATTTT. Its protein is CASQPGGGMPQHF.

J is TRBJ1-3 and V is TRBV29-1; D is ambiguous. Germline-derived CDR1 and CDR2 are SQVTM and ANQGSEA. Trimming pared 8 bases from V and 2 bases from J, leaving 10 bases between. The CDR3 totals 12 residues. CDR3 bases: TGCAGCTGGGTTGGGGCTGGAAACACCATATATTTT. It codes for CSWVGAGNTIYF.

This sequence joins TRBV10-3 and TRBJ2-1; 10 bases align to TRBD2. The CDR3 has 14 residues. The V segment lost 3 bases and the J segment 13 bases; nucleotides outside the gene matches: 9. Germline assignment: CDR1 ENHRY and CDR2 SYGVKD. The chain's CDR3 is CAISEYSGRSFQFF. The CDR3 bases are TGTGCCATCAGTGAATATAGCGGGAGGTCCTTTCAGTTCTTC.

V is TRBV28 and J is TRBJ2-7; 9 nucleotides align to TRBD2. Trimming took 5 bases from V and 3 from J; bases not matched to a gene: 17. The germline CDR1 and CDR2 sequences are MDHEN and SYDVKM. The CDR3 contains 18 residues. Here the CDR3 reads CASSGRGTAGTSSYEQYF. The CDR3 region has the DNA TGTGCCAGCAGTGGGAGAGGGACAGCCGGGACTAGCAGCTACGAGCAGTACTTC.

This clone showed up just a few times. The rearrangement joins TRBV28 to TRBJ2-7; D possibly uses TRBD1 or TRBD2 (6 bases each). This CDR3 region has 14 residues. The V end was cut by 3 bases, the J end by 7 bases, with 16 bases between. Germline V lookup: CDR1 MDHEN, CDR2 SYDVKM. CDR3 loop: CASSLGGALSEQYF. In nucleotides, the CDR3 is TGTGCCAGCAGTTTGGGGGGCGCCTTGAGTGAGCAGTACTTC.

The CDR3 here is CASTSGTGGTDTQYF. The CDR3 DNA is TGCGCCAGCACCTCCGGGACAGGGGGCACAGATACGCAGTATTTT. This rearrangement joins TRBV5-1 to TRBJ2-3; 10 bases fit TRBD1. CDR1 is SGHRS, CDR2 YFSETQ, per germline. This CDR3 has 15 amino acids. V shed 6 bases and J 1 base; nucleotides not matched to a gene: 5.

J is TRBJ1-5 and V is TRBV7-9; D perhaps matches TRBD1 (6 bases). The CDR3 sequence is 15 residues long. The V end lost 1 base, the J end lost 4 bases, and 11 bases lay between the germline ends. The germline V gene has CDR1 SEHNR and CDR2 FQNEAQ (reference sequence). The CDR3 DNA sequence: TGTGCCAGCAGCTTAGGGACAGCTAAGAATCAGCCCCAGCATTTT. This codes for CASSLGTAKNQPQHF.

The chain combines TRBV19 with TRBJ1-2; 9 bases match TRBD1. Germline assignment: CDR1 LNHDA and CDR2 SQIVND (reference sequence). V shed 6 bases and J 4 bases; nucleotides not matched to a gene: 12. The CDR3 length is 16 residues. The CDR3 is CASSPTGTGQGYGYTF. The CDR3 DNA follows: TGTGCCAGTAGCCCTACCGGGACAGGGCAAGGCTATGGCTACACCTTC.

The gene calls are TRBV5-4 and TRBJ2-2, with D unclear. Trimming removed 0 bases from V and 1 base from J, with 4 bases in between. The CDR3 covers 14 residues. Germline V gene lookup returns CDR1 SGHNT and CDR2 YYREEE (reference sequence). The CDR3 DNA sequence: TGTGCCAGCAGCTTGGATCAGAACACCGGGGAGCTGTTTTTT. This sequence encodes CASSLDQNTGELFF.

The sample holds one count of this clone. The chain has TRBV6-6 and TRBJ1-6, with TRBD1 as a possible D gene (6 bases). V was trimmed by 3 bases and J by 10 bases, leaving 13 bases between them. CDR1 and CDR2 from the germline V gene are MNHNY and SVGAGI (reference sequence). The length of the CDR3 is 14 residues. CDR3 sequence reads: CASSYGGAGSPLHF. In DNA form, the CDR3 reads TGTGCCAGCAGTTATGGGGGGGCCGGATCACCCCTCCACTTT.

The chain links TRBV7-2 to TRBJ2-1; D uncertain. CDR1 is SGHTA, CDR2 FQGNSA, per germline. Trimming shortened V by 5 bases and J by 7 bases, and 15 bases separated the two germline ends. This CDR3 has 14 residues. The DNA for the CDR3 is TGTGCCAGCAGCGCCCTCCGAATAAGGAATGAGCAGTTCTTC. It translates to CASSALRIRNEQFF.

This sequence joins TRBV3-1 (or the pseudogene TRBV3-2) and TRBJ1-3; no reliable D call. Trimming took 1 base from V and 2 from J, leaving 9 bases between them. The CDR3 covers 15 residues. Per germline, CDR1 LGHDT and CDR2 YNNKEL (reference sequence). CDR3 nucleotides: TGTGCCAGCAGCCAAGGCGTGGAGGCTGGAAACACCATATATTTT. Translating it yields CASSQGVEAGNTIYF.

This clone was observed a few times. This chain joins TRBV10-2 and TRBJ2-1, with D maybe TRBD2 (6 bases). Germline V gene sequence: CDR1 WSHSY, CDR2 SAAADI. CDR3 length equals 14 residues. V lost 4 bases and J 0 bases, leaving 7 bases between the germline ends. CDR3 protein: CASSVRGSYNEQFF. CDR3 bases: TGCGCCAGCAGTGTGCGGGGCTCCTACAATGAGCAGTTCTTC.

The V gene is TRBV7-2, the J gene TRBJ2-5; TRBD1 matches 7 bases. This CDR3 comprises 17 residues. Germline V gene lookup returns CDR1 SGHTA and CDR2 FQGNSA. The J segment lost 7 bases and the V segment lost 3 bases, leaving 17 bases of the junction unmatched. DNA of the CDR3: TGTGCCAGCAGCTTGCATGTAGGCGGGCCTAGACAGGGGACCCAGTACTTC. This gives the protein CASSLHVGGPRQGTQYF.